The table lists the clone carrying this T cell receptor beta chain with many counts. Amplified TCR beta CDR3 regions came from RNA transcripts. HTBI primers were used for first-round RT-PCR of the TCR CDR3. TCRdb re-called the multiplex PCR reads with MiXCR, one entry per CDR3 protein. The sample has roughly 290,000 distinct CDR3 sequences, about an eighth seen once. The data originate from a study of T cells in Graves' hyperthyroidism and ophthalmopathy. Germline values: CDR1 MNHEY, CDR2 SVGEGT. The CDR3 runs 19 residues. Losses at the gene ends were 1 base for V and 2 bases for J; bases not matched to a gene: 13.

This receptor was obtained from a woman in her 30s with Graves' hyperthyroidism that later progressed to Graves' ophthalmopathy. The J gene is TRBJ2-3, the V gene TRBV6-2 or TRBV6-3, with TRBD1 identical over 9 bases. The sample was blood. The CDR3 sequence: CASSYFPTQGARITDTQYF. The CDR3 DNA reads TGTGCCAGCAGTTACTTCCCCACACAGGGGGCGCGGATCACAGATACGCAGTATTTT.